This TCR beta chain is from a study of shared clonotypes between healthy human individuals (dated by TCRdb to 2018 to 2020). Context from the whole study: Two women and a few men aged 18 to 49 years were included in the cohort. Leukapheresis yielded between about 0.94 and 8.9 billion PBMCs per donor. For each donor, CD4 naive and CD4 memory were each given three plates, CD8 naive was given two plates, and CD8 memory was given one plate. To estimate repertoire size and how much clonotypes are shared between individuals, the study performed deep sequencing of blood TCR repertoires from a few healthy adults. Different laboratories and diverse techniques were used to prepare libraries and sequence TCR repertoires, to increase sequencing depth and limit assay-specific biases.

Using the deep immunoSEQ assay, multiplex PCR amplified TCR CDR3 regions from genomic DNA. Genomic DNA extracted from each cell subset was distributed evenly over all wells of several immunoSEQ 96-well plates, and each plate served as one replicate. For sorted subsets, 200 to 250 ng of genomic DNA, equivalent to 25,000 to 30,000 T cell genomes, went into each replicate PCR. The purified libraries were quantified using a Qubit 3.0 fluorometer, sized with a Bioanalyzer 2100, and then quantified again using the KAPA Library Quantification kit. A separate single-read 150-cycle Illumina NextSeq 550 flow cell was used to sequence each immunoSEQ 96-well plate. In the authors' own workflow: Because the immunoSEQ output held only junctional sequences and lacked quality scores, the filtering could not match the filtering applied to full-length reads. To assign V/J genes and CDR3, sequences were annotated using PyIR, a Python wrapper for IgBLAST v1.9, with IMGT germline references. Reads were removed for weak V/J assignments (E-value above 1e-6), missing CDR3, stop codons, out-of-frame junctions, or ambiguous translated residues. V3J clonotypes were defined as sequences sharing an identical inferred V gene, J gene, and CDR3 amino acid sequence. The percentage overlap between two repertoires was calculated by dividing the number of shared unique clonotypes by the size of the smaller repertoire. Three approaches were used to assess repertoire richness: RTK rarefaction, the Chao1 estimator, and Recon v2.1 estimates of unobserved clonotypes. Generation probabilities for all TCRbeta clonotypes obtained by the gDNA method from a few donors were computed using OLGA. TCRdb mirrors the immuneACCESS table, restricted to in-frame sequences. Some clones are absent from its copies; in checked studies, under half trace to an unresolved V gene, and the reason for the others is unknown. The D gene and trimming were derived from the DNA, and the V and J assignments and clone size from that table. In this sample the table shows over 2 million clones, approximately 94% of which occur a single time. Of the sample, roughly 1% is held by the ten largest clones.

Broad study findings and their caveats: Larger estimated clonotype richness was generally found for naive subsets than for memory subsets. Because the study included a small number of donors, the genetic and exposure-history diversity represented was limited. Higher generation probabilities were observed for clonotypes shared by all four sorted-subset donors than for non-shared clonotypes. Sharing across a few donors was observed for about 5% of naive CD4, under 4% of naive CD8, over 2% of memory CD4, and about 0.38% of memory CD8 clonotypes. Only blood was sampled, and tissue TCR repertoires likely differ from those in blood. Incomplete sequencing was indicated by rarefaction of sorted-subset datasets, despite the large sequencing depth. Based on pairwise subsampling, the degree of clonotype sharing among donors was expected to be affected by sequencing depth.

CD8 naive samples consisted of CD45RO-negative cells that were positively selected for CCR7, yielding a CD45RA+CCR7+ population without TemRA cells. The donors were healthy, HIV-negative adults with no recently reported acute infections or vaccinations. Only Caucasian adults living in Nashville, Tennessee, USA were represented among the donors. After blood collection by leukapheresis, PBMCs were isolated using Ficoll-Histopaque density gradient centrifugation and then cryopreserved in the vapor phase of liquid nitrogen. Analytical flow cytometry was used to check the purity and quantity of every magnetically sorted T cell population. Genomic DNA was isolated from every sorted fraction and measured by UV absorbance on a Nanodrop 2000c. The germline V gene specifies MGHRA as CDR1 and YSYEKL as CDR2. The junction shows trimming of 3 bases on V and 5 bases on J, and the gene matches do not reach 8 bases of it. The CDR3 starts with the cysteine, ends with the phenylalanine, and has 15 residues. CDR3 DNA only is kept here, 45 bases in frame from base 1.

About this clone: It lacks a known antigen. It has no much larger one-base neighbor in the sample; base qualities were not kept.

This clonotype was sampled from a young man in good health. The rearranged chain carries TRBV4-1 and TRBJ2-7; 9 middle bases align to TRBD1. Source material: naive CD8+ T cells sorted from blood. Interpreted using the paper, the cell subset or site label stands for: CD45RA+CCR7+. The DNA sequence follows: TGCGCCAGCAGCCAGATGGACAGGGGCGGCGACGAGCAGTACTTC. Its translation is CASSQMDRGGDEQYF.